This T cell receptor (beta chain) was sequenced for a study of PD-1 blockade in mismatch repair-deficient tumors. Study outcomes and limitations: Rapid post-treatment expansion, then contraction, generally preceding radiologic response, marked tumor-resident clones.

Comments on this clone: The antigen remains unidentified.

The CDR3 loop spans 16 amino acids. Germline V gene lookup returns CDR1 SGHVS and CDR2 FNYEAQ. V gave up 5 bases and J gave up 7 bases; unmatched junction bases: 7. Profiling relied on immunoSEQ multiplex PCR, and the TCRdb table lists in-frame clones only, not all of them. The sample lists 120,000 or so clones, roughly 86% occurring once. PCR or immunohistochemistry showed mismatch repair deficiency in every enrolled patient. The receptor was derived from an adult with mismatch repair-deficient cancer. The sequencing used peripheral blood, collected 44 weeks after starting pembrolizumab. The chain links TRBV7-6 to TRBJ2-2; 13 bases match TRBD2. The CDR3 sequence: CASSLRLAGGLGELFF. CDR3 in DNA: TGTGCCAGCAGCCTAAGACTAGCGGGAGGTCTCGGGGAGCTGTTTTTT.